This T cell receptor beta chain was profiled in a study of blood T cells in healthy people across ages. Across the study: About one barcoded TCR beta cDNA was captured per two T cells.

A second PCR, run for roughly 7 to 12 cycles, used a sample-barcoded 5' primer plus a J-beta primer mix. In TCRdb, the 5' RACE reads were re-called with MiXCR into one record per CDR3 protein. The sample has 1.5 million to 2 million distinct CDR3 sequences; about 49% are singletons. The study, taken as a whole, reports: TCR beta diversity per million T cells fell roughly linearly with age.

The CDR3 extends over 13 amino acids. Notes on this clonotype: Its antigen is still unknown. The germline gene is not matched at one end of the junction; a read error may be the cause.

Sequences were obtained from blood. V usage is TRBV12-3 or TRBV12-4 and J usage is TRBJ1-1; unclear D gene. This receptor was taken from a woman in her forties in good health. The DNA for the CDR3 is TGTGTCAGCAGACTGACAATGAACACTGAAGCTTTCTTT. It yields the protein CVSRLTMNTEAFF.